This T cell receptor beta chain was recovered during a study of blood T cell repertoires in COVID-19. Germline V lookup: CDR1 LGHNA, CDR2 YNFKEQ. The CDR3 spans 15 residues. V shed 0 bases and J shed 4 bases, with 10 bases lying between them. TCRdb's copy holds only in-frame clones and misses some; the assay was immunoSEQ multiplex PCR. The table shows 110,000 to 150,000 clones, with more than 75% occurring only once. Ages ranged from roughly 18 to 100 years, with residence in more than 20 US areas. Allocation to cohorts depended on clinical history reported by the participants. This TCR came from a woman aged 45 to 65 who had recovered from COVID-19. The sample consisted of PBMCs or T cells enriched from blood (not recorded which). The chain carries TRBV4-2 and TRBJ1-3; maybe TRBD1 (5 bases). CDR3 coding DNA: TGTGCCAGCAGCCAAGATGGGACTGAAGGAAACACCATATATTTT. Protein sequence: CASSQDGTEGNTIYF.